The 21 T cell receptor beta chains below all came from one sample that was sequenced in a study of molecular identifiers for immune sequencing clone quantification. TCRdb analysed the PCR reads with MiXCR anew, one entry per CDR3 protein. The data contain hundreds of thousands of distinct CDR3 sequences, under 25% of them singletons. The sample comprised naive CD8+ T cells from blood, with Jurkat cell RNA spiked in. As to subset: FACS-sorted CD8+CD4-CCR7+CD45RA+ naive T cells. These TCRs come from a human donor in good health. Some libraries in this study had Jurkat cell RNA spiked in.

The CDR3 DNA reads as TGTGCCACCAACGACATGAGGAACACTGAAGCTTTCTTT. The encoded protein is CATNDMRNTEAFF. The chain recombines TRBV15 with TRBJ1-1; the D is unclear. V gave up 7 bases and J gave up 1 base, with 10 bases separating them. This CDR3 contains 13 residues. Germline V gene lookup returns CDR1 LNHNV and CDR2 YYDKDF (reference sequence).

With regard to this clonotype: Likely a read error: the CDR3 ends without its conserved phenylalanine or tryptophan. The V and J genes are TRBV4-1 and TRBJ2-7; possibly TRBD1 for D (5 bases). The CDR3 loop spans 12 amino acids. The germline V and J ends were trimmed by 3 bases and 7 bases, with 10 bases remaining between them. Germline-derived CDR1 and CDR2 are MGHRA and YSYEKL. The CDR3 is CASSQTTGEQYL. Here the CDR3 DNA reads TGCGCCAGCAGCCAGACCACAGGAGAGCAGTACCTC.

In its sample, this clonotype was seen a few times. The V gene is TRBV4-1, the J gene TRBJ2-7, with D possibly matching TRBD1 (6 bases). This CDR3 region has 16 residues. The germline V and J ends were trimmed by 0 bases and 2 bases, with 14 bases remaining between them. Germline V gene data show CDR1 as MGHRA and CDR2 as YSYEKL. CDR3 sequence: CASSQDYRDIAYEQYF. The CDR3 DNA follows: TGCGCCAGCAGCCAAGACTACCGGGACATCGCCTACGAGCAGTACTTC.

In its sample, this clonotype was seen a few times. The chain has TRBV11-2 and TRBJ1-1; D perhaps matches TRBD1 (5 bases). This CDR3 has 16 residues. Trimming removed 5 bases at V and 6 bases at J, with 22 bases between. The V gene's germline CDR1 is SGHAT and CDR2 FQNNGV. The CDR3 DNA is TGTGCCAGCAGCCCCGGCCCCAGACAGTCTATCGCTGAAGCTTTCTTT. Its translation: CASSPGPRQSIAEAFF.

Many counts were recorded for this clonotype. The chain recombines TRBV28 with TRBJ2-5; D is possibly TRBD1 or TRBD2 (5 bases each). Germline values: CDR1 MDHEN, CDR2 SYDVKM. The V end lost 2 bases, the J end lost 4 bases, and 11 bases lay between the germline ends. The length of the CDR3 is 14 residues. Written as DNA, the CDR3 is TGTGCCAGCAGTTTAACGACGGGGACAGAGACCCAGTACTTC. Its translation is CASSLTTGTETQYF.

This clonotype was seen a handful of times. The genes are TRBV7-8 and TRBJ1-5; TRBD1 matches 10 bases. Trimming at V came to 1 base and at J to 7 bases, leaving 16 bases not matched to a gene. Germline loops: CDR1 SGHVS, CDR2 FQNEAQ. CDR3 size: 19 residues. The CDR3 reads CASSLEAGQGPGRGQPQHF. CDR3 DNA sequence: TGTGCCAGCAGCTTAGAAGCGGGACAGGGGCCAGGGCGCGGCCAGCCCCAGCATTTT. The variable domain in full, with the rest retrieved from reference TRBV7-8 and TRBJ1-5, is GAGVSQSPRYKVAKRGQDVALRCDPISGHVSLFWYQQALGQGPEFLTYFQNEAQLDKSGLPSDRFFAERPEGSVSTLKIQRTQQEDSAVYLCASSLEAGQGPGRGQPQHFGDGTRLSIL.

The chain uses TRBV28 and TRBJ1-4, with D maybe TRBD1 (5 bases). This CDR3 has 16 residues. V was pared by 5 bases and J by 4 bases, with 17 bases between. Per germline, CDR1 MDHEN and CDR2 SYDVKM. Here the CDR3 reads CASSPGEGTVNEKLFF. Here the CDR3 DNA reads TGTGCCAGCAGTCCCGGAGAGGGGACCGTTAATGAAAAACTGTTTTTT.

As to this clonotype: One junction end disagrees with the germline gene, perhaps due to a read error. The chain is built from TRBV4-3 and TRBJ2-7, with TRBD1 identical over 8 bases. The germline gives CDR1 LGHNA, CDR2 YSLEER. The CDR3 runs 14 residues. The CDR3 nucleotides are TGCGCCAGCAGCCAAGGGACAGGGTCGTGGGAGCAGAACTTC. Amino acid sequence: CASSQGTGSWEQNF.

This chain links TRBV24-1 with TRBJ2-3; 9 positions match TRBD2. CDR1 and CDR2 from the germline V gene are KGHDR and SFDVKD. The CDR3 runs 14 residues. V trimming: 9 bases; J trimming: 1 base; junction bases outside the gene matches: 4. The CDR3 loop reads CATELAGGTDTQYF. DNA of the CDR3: TGTGCCACCGAATTAGCGGGGGGCACAGATACGCAGTATTTT.

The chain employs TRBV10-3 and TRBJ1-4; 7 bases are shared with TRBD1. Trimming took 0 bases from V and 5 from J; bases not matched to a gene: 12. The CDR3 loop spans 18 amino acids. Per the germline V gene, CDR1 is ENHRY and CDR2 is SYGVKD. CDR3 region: CAISESPQGFGSNEKLFF. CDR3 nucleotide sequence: TGTGCCATCAGTGAGTCACCACAGGGGTTCGGCTCAAATGAAAAACTGTTTTTT.

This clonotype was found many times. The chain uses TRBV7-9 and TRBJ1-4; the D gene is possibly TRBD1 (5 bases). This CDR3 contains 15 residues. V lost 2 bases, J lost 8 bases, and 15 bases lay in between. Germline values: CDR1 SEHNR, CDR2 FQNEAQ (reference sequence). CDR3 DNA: TGTGCCAGCAGCTTACTGGGCCAGGGTTTCGAAAAACTGTTTTTT. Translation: CASSLLGQGFEKLFF.

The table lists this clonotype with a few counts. The CDR3 loop is CASSQVTPNYGYTF. The CDR3 DNA follows: TGCGCCAGCAGCCAAGTCACACCCAATTATGGCTACACCTTC. The chain recombines TRBV4-1 with TRBJ1-2; D is undetermined. Germline CDR1 MGHRA, CDR2 YSYEKL. V was pared by 1 base and J by 5 bases, with 11 bases between. The CDR3 loop spans 14 amino acids.

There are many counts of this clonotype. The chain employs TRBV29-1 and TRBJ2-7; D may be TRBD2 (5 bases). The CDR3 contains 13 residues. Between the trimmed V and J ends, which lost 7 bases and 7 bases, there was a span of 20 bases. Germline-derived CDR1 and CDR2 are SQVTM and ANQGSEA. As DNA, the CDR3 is TGCAGCGCAATGGGGATCACCCCGGGGGAGCAGTACTTC. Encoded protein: CSAMGITPGEQYF.

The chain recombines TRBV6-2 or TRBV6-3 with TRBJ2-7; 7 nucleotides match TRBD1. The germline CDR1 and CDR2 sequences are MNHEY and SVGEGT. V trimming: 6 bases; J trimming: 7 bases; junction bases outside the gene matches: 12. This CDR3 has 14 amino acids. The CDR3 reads CASSWTGYLGEQYF. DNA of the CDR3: TGTGCCAGCAGCTGGACAGGCTACCTTGGGGAGCAGTACTTC.

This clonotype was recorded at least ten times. CDR3: CASSSPWRGGNTDTQYF. In nucleotides, the CDR3 is TGTGCCAGCAGTTCCCCCTGGCGGGGGGGGAACACAGATACGCAGTATTTT. V gene TRBV12-3 or TRBV12-4 combines with J gene TRBJ2-3; TRBD2 aligns across 9 bases. Trimming at V came to 4 bases and at J to 2 bases, leaving 10 bases not matched to a gene. This CDR3 has 17 amino acids.

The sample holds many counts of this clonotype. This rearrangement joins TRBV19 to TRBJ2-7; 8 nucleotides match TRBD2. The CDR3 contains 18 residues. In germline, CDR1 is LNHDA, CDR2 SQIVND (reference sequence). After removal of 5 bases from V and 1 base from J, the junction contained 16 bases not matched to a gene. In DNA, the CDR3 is TGTGCCAGTAGTCTCCAGGGACTAGATTCCTATGGATCCTACGAGCAGTACTTC. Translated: CASSLQGLDSYGSYEQYF. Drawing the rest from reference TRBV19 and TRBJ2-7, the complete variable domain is DGGITQSPKYLFRKEGQNVTLSCEQNLNHDAMYWYRQDPGQGLRLIYYSQIVNDFQKGDIAEGYSVSREKKESFPLTVTSAQKNPTAFYLCASSLQGLDSYGSYEQYFGPGTRLTVT.

CDR3 nucleotide sequence: TGTGCCAGCAGCCGCAGAGCTAGCGGGGACCAAGAGACCCAGTACTTC. As protein: CASSRRASGDQETQYF. The chain uses TRBV13 and TRBJ2-5; 9 nucleotides agree with TRBD2. From germline, CDR1 is PRHDT and CDR2 FYEKMQ (reference sequence). The ends lost 5 bases at V and 0 bases at J; junction bases unmatched: 7. This CDR3 has 16 amino acids.

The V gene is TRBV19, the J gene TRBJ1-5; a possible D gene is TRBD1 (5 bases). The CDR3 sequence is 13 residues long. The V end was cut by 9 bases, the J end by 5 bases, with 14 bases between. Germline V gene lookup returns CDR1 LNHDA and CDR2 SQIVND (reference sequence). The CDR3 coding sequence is TGTGCCAGCAGCCCAGGGCCAGATCAGCCCCAGCATTTT. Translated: CASSPGPDQPQHF. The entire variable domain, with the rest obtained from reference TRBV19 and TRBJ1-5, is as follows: DGGITQSPKYLFRKEGQNVTLSCEQNLNHDAMYWYRQDPGQGLRLIYYSQIVNDFQKGDIAEGYSVSREKKESFPLTVTSAQKNPTAFYLCASSPGPDQPQHFGDGTRLSIL.

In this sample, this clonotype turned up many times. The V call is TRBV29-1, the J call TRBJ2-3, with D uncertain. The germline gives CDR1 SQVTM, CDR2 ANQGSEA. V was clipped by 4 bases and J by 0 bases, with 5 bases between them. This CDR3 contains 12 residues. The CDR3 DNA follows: TGCAGCGTTGCCCTTAGCACAGATACGCAGTATTTT. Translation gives CSVALSTDTQYF.

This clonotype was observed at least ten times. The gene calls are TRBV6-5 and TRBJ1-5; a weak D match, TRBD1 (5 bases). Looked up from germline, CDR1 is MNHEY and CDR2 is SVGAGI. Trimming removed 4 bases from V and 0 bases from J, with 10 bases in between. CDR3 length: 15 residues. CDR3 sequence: CASSLTDNSNQPQHF. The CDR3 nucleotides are TGTGCCAGCAGTTTGACAGACAATAGCAATCAGCCCCAGCATTTT.

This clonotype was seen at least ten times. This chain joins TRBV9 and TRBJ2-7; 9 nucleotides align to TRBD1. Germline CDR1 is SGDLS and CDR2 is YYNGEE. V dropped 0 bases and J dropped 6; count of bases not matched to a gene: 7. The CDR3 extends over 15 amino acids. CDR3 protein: CASSVEETGGGEQYF. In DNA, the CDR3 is TGTGCCAGCAGCGTAGAGGAGACAGGGGGAGGCGAGCAGTACTTC.